What follows are 29 T cell receptor beta chains derived from one specimen sequenced in a study of Graves' ophthalmopathy and Graves' hyperthyroidism. RNA transcripts provided the template for amplifying TCR beta CDR3 regions. Second-round multiplex PCR followed a first-round RT-PCR using HTBI primers. TCRdb itself ran the multiplex PCR reads through MiXCR, one entry per CDR3 protein. The table shows around 400,000 distinct CDR3 sequences, with 20% to 25% occurring only once. The sequenced sample was peripheral blood. These receptors all come from a woman between 18 and 30 years old with stable Graves' hyperthyroidism.

The rearrangement joins TRBV7-2 to TRBJ2-5; D call uncertain. Trimming took 1 base from V and 0 from J, leaving 6 bases between them. This CDR3 comprises 14 residues. CDR1 is SGHTA, CDR2 FQGNSA, per germline. CDR3 in amino acids: CASSLGAYQETQYF. The CDR3 DNA follows: TGTGCCAGCAGCTTAGGGGCGTACCAAGAGACCCAGTACTTC.

Concerning this clonotype itself: Since a much larger clone is just one base distant, this may be a read error. V is TRBV6-1 and J is TRBJ1-6; 9 nucleotides align to TRBD1. There are 14 residues in the CDR3. Germline assignment: CDR1 MNHNS and CDR2 SASEGT. In nucleotides, the CDR3 is TGTTCCAGCAGCTGGACAGGGGTGAATTCACCCCTCCACTTT. Translating it yields CSSSWTGVNSPLHF.

In its sample, this clonotype was seen many times. V and J are TRBV11-2 and TRBJ2-2, with 9 nucleotides matching TRBD1. V gave up 4 bases and J gave up 6 bases; unmatched junction bases: 12. The CDR3 is 17 residues long. The germline V gene encodes CDR1 SGHAT and CDR2 FQNNGV. CDR3 coding DNA: TGTGCCAGCAGCTGGGGAACAGGGGGCGTGTCGGCCGGGGAGCTGTTTTTT. It translates to CASSWGTGGVSAGELFF. The full variable domain, completed using reference TRBV11-2 and TRBJ2-2, is EAGVAQSPRYKIIEKRQSVAFWCNPISGHATLYWYQQILGQGPKLLIQFQNNGVVDDSQLPKDRFSAERLKGVDSTLKIQPAKLEDSAVYLCASSWGTGGVSAGELFFGEGSRLTVL.

V and J are TRBV11-1 and TRBJ2-2; no clear D gene. The CDR3 contains 15 residues. Germline V gene lookup returns CDR1 SGHAT and CDR2 FQDESV (reference sequence). The V gene lost 1 base and the J gene lost 0 bases, with 6 bases spanning the gap. CDR3: CASSLVYANTGELFF. In DNA form, the CDR3 reads TGTGCCAGCAGCTTAGTTTACGCGAACACCGGGGAGCTGTTTTTT.

This clonotype was observed many times. The rearrangement uses TRBV24-1 and TRBJ1-1, with 7 bases identical to TRBD1. Unmatched junction bases numbered 3, after V lost 5 bases and J lost 1 base. The germline V gene encodes CDR1 KGHDR and CDR2 SFDVKD. This CDR3 has 14 amino acids. CDR3 loop: CATSGTGANTEAFF. The DNA for the CDR3 is TGTGCCACCAGTGGAACAGGGGCGAACACTGAAGCTTTCTTT.

The V gene is TRBV9, the J gene TRBJ2-5; tentative D call: TRBD2 (7 bases). CDR1 and CDR2 (germline): SGDLS, YYNGEE. The CDR3 contains 15 residues. Trimming stripped 0 bases from V and 5 bases from J, with 14 bases between. CDR3 sequence reads: CASSVVSGGGETQYF. The CDR3, as DNA: TGTGCCAGCAGCGTAGTATCGGGGGGCGGTGAGACCCAGTACTTC.

As DNA, the CDR3 is TGTGCCAGCAGCTTACCGGGACAGGGTGGCTATGGCTACACCTTC. The encoded protein is CASSLPGQGGYGYTF. The rearrangement links TRBV7-8 to TRBJ1-2, with 9 positions matching TRBD1. The germline V gene has CDR1 SGHVS and CDR2 FQNEAQ. This CDR3 has 15 amino acids. Trimming removed 2 bases from V and 4 bases from J; junction bases left unmatched: 5.

At least ten counts were recorded for this clonotype. The gene calls are TRBV30 and TRBJ2-4; TRBD1 matches at 8 bases. Trimming at V came to 2 bases and at J to 0 bases, leaving 12 bases not matched to a gene. CDR3 length: 18 residues. CDR1 and CDR2 (germline): GTSNPN, SVGIG (reference sequence). This CDR3 is CAWSNPRTGFLAKNIQYF. Here the CDR3 DNA reads TGTGCCTGGAGTAACCCCCGGACAGGGTTTCTAGCCAAAAACATTCAGTACTTC.

Many counts were recorded for this clonotype. The rearrangement joins TRBV11-2 to TRBJ2-7; D is uncertain. This CDR3 region has 14 residues. The V end was cut by 3 bases, the J end by 5 bases, with 14 bases between. The V gene's germline CDR1 is SGHAT and CDR2 FQNNGV. The CDR3 spells CASSFRTLVDEQYF. The CDR3 DNA reads TGTGCCAGCAGCTTCCGTACCTTAGTAGACGAGCAGTACTTC.

A remark on this clonotype: It may be a read error: a sequence one base away is much more abundant. CDR3 bases: TGTGCCAGCAGCCCCCGACAGGATAGCAATCAGCCCCAGCATTTT. Its translation is CASSPRQDSNQPQHF. The chain employs TRBV7-2 and TRBJ1-5; D is possibly TRBD1 (6 bases). This CDR3 is built from 15 residues. Germline V gene data show CDR1 as SGHTA and CDR2 as FQGNSA. The V end lost 5 bases, the J end lost 0 bases, and 11 bases lay between the germline ends. The full variable domain, its missing parts supplied by reference TRBV7-2 and TRBJ1-5, is GAGVSQSPSNKVTEKGKDVELRCDPISGHTALYWYRQSLGQGLEFLIYFQGNSAPDKSGLPSDRFSAERTGGSVSTLTIQRTQQEDSAVYLCASSPRQDSNQPQHFGDGTRLSIL.

Many counts were recorded for this clonotype. This chain uses TRBV12-3 or TRBV12-4 with TRBJ1-1; TRBD1 might be the D (5 bases). There are 14 residues in the CDR3. V gave up 5 bases and J gave up 5 bases, with 15 bases separating them. This CDR3 is CASSPVGDGTEAFF. As DNA, the CDR3 is TGTGCCAGCAGTCCGGTGGGGGATGGGACTGAAGCTTTCTTT.

This clonotype appeared many times. V usage is TRBV24-1 and J usage is TRBJ2-2, with D perhaps TRBD1 (6 bases). The V gene lost 1 base and the J gene lost 0 bases, with 11 bases spanning the gap. This CDR3 has 17 residues. Germline V gene sequence: CDR1 KGHDR, CDR2 SFDVKD. As DNA, the CDR3 is TGTGCCACCAGTGATTTAACCGGGACAACGAACACCGGGGAGCTGTTTTTT. It yields the protein CATSDLTGTTNTGELFF.

In its sample, this clonotype was seen many times. This chain connects TRBV2 to TRBJ1-1; tentative D call: TRBD1 (5 bases). V lost 2 bases to trimming and J lost 6 bases, with 16 bases between them. Germline CDR1 and CDR2: SNHLY and FYNNEI. The CDR3 runs 15 residues. The CDR3 sequence is CASSEFDSWFAEAFF. In nucleotides, the CDR3 is TGTGCCAGCAGTGAATTCGACAGTTGGTTCGCTGAAGCTTTCTTT.

This clonotype has a handful of counts. V gene TRBV4-1 combines with J gene TRBJ2-7; a weak D match, TRBD1 (6 bases). The length of the CDR3 is 17 residues. The germline V gene has CDR1 MGHRA and CDR2 YSYEKL. Trimming stripped 2 bases from V and 6 bases from J, with 23 bases between. The CDR3 DNA reads TGCGCCAGCAGCCAACCCCTCGCCGGCGGCAGGGGCCTCGAGCAGTACTTC. It codes for CASSQPLAGGRGLEQYF.

This clonotype was detected a few times. The chain has TRBV27 and TRBJ2-5; no clear D. CDR1 and CDR2 (germline): MNHEY, SMNVEV (reference sequence). The CDR3 contains 13 residues. The V and J ends lost 5 bases and 4 bases respectively, with 11 bases between them. CDR3: CASSQVLGETQYF. As DNA, the CDR3 is TGTGCCAGCAGTCAGGTCCTTGGAGAGACCCAGTACTTC.

This sequence joins TRBV14 and TRBJ2-4; D is perhaps TRBD2 (6 bases). The ends were cut back, 0 bases at V and 0 bases at J, with 9 bases in the middle. Germline V CDR1 and CDR2: SGHDN, FVKESK. The CDR3 totals 16 residues. DNA for the CDR3: TGTGCCAGCAGCCAAGAGGGGACTGGAGCCAAAAACATTCAGTACTTC. Its protein product is CASSQEGTGAKNIQYF.

This clonotype was seen many times. The chain uses TRBV20-1 and TRBJ2-2; D may be TRBD2 (6 bases). Trimming took 5 bases from V and 15 from J, leaving 22 bases between them. This CDR3 is 13 amino acids long. Germline assignment: CDR1 DFQATT and CDR2 SNEGSKA (reference sequence). CDR3 sequence: CSARPGGTGIVFF. The CDR3 DNA follows: TGCAGTGCTCGCCCAGGAGGGACGGGGATAGTGTTTTTT.

The chain is built from TRBV20-1 and TRBJ1-2, with D possibly being TRBD1 (6 bases). The CDR3 runs 15 residues. Germline V gene data show CDR1 as DFQATT and CDR2 as SNEGSKA (reference sequence). V was shortened by 3 bases and J by 2 bases, with 16 bases between the two germline ends. The CDR3 DNA sequence: TGCAGTGCTAGCCGGTGGGGGGGGCTGAACTATGGCTACACCTTC. It codes for CSASRWGGLNYGYTF.

This clonotype showed up many times. CDR3 region: CASSFPGQSLNYGYTF. In DNA, the CDR3 is TGTGCCAGCAGTTTCCCGGGACAGAGCCTTAACTATGGCTACACCTTC. J is TRBJ1-2 and V is TRBV28; 7 positions agree with TRBD1. With V trimmed by 3 bases and J by 1 base, 8 bases remained unmatched. Germline V lookup: CDR1 MDHEN, CDR2 SYDVKM. The CDR3 has 16 residues.

This clonotype was counted at least ten times. The genes are TRBV9 and TRBJ2-2, with 7 bases aligning to TRBD1. The germline V gene encodes CDR1 SGDLS and CDR2 YYNGEE. V trimming: 4 bases; J trimming: 4 bases; junction bases outside the gene matches: 10. The CDR3 spans 16 residues. CDR3 sequence (DNA): TGTGCCAGCAGCCTCCGACAGGGAAGGGGCACCGGGGAGCTGTTTTTT. Its translation: CASSLRQGRGTGELFF.

This clonotype was detected ten times or more. The chain combines TRBV10-1 with TRBJ2-5; D is unresolved. V lost 4 bases, J lost 4 bases, and 7 bases lay in between. This CDR3 comprises 12 residues. Per germline, CDR1 WNHNN and CDR2 SYGVQD (reference sequence). In nucleotides, the CDR3 is TGCGCCAGCAGTGGAATGGGAGAGACCCAGTACTTC. Translation: CASSGMGETQYF.

This clonotype has at least ten counts. The gene calls are TRBV6-1 and TRBJ2-4; the D gene is possibly TRBD1 (5 bases). Germline CDR1 and CDR2: MNHNS and SASEGT. The CDR3 extends over 14 amino acids. Trimming cost V 4 bases and J 9 bases, with 16 bases left between them. This chain's CDR3 is CASSGQGLGLIQYF. CDR3 DNA sequence: TGTGCCAGCAGTGGGCAGGGCCTCGGTCTCATTCAGTACTTC.

This clonotype was counted many times. The chain uses TRBV5-1 and TRBJ2-5; the match to TRBD2 covers 16 bases. The V gene end was trimmed by 3 bases and the J gene end by 2 bases; junction bases not matched to a gene: 7. The CDR3 totals 18 residues. Germline-derived CDR1 and CDR2 are SGHRS and YFSETQ. The CDR3 DNA follows: TGCGCCAGCAGCTCCCCGGGACTAGCGGGAGGGAGGCAAGAGACCCAGTACTTC. This translates into CASSSPGLAGGRQETQYF.

The rearrangement links TRBV6-1 to TRBJ1-1, with D unresolved. Between the trimmed V and J ends, which lost 4 bases and 1 base, there was a span of 4 bases. Germline assignment: CDR1 MNHNS and CDR2 SASEGT. This CDR3 has 12 residues. The CDR3 reads CASSGWNTEAFF. Here the CDR3 DNA reads TGTGCCAGCAGTGGGTGGAACACTGAAGCTTTCTTT.

This clonotype was detected only once. A junction end diverges from the germline sequence, so it may reflect a read error. The chain employs TRBV9 and TRBJ1-1; TRBD1 is a possible D gene (5 bases). CDR1 SGDLS and CDR2 YYNGEE come from the germline V gene. The CDR3 sequence is 15 residues long. This chain's CDR3 is CASSPSVGGYTEDFF. For the CDR3, the DNA is TGTGCCAGCAGCCCAAGCGTGGGGGGATACACTGAAGATTTCTTT. Supplemented by reference TRBV9 and TRBJ1-1, the full variable domain reads DSGVTQTPKHLITATGQRVTLRCSPRSGDLSVYWYQQSLDQGLQFLIQYYNGEERAKGNILERFSAQQFPDLHSELNLSSLELGDSALYFCASSPSVGGYTEDFFGQGTRLTVV.

This clonotype has ten or more counts. The gene calls are TRBV28 and TRBJ2-7; the match to TRBD1 covers 8 bases. The junction had 8 bases not matched to a gene; V was cut back by 5 bases and J by 2 bases. Germline values: CDR1 MDHEN, CDR2 SYDVKM. There are 15 residues in the CDR3. The CDR3 loop reads CASSPAGGSAYEQYF. The DNA for the CDR3 is TGTGCCAGCAGTCCCGCAGGGGGCAGCGCCTACGAGCAGTACTTC.

This clonotype showed up many times. The rearrangement joins TRBV6-2 or TRBV6-3 to TRBJ2-7; TRBD2 agrees at 13 bases. CDR1 is MNHEY and CDR2 is SVGEGT in the germline V gene. The CDR3 has 16 residues. V lost 5 bases, J lost 3 bases, and 7 bases stayed unmatched. The chain's CDR3 is CASSKLGLAGDYEQYF. The DNA of the CDR3 is TGTGCCAGCAGTAAACTCGGACTAGCGGGGGACTACGAGCAGTACTTC.

Many counts were recorded for this clonotype. This chain uses TRBV28 with TRBJ2-7, with no clear D. Trimming left V 4 bases short and J 3 bases short, with 7 bases between. The CDR3 loop spans 12 amino acids. Germline assignment: CDR1 MDHEN and CDR2 SYDVKM. CDR3 protein: CASSSRVYEQYF. CDR3 coding DNA: TGTGCCAGCAGTTCTCGGGTCTACGAGCAGTACTTC.

In its sample, this clonotype was seen many times. This rearrangement joins TRBV12-3 or TRBV12-4 to TRBJ1-1; D gene unclear. This CDR3 spans 15 amino acids. The V end lost 3 bases, the J end lost 1 base, and 12 bases lay between the germline ends. The CDR3 spells CASSFYRQANTEAFF. Written as DNA, the CDR3 is TGTGCCAGCAGTTTCTATCGCCAGGCGAACACTGAAGCTTTCTTT.